Listed here are 2 T cell receptor beta chains from one sample, sequenced in a study of regulatory T cells in long-lasting Graves disease. Described time point: newly diagnosed GD, antithyroid drugs for less than 3 months. Scientists built the TCR library using RNA that was extracted from PBMCs. Arm-PCR of CDR3 regions and iRepertoire HTBI primers were the basis on which TCR beta libraries were built. TCRdb used MiXCR to reprocess the multiplex PCR reads, holding one entry per CDR3 protein. This table has roughly 510,000 distinct CDR3 sequences, about 16% appearing once. This sample was shared with a second study, whose subject was T cells in Graves' hyperthyroidism and ophthalmopathy.

The source was peripheral blood mononuclear cells (PBMCs), collected at new diagnosis, from a patient treated with antithyroid drugs. The receptors derive from a man aged 18 to 29 with Graves disease.

This clonotype was observed a few times. The genes are TRBV7-9 and TRBJ1-5; 8 positions agree with TRBD1. The ends lost 4 bases at V and 5 bases at J; junction bases unmatched: 1. Germline V gene sequence: CDR1 SEHNR, CDR2 FQNEAQ (reference sequence). CDR3 length equals 13 residues. The CDR3 is CASSSQGDQPQHF. The CDR3 region has the DNA TGTGCCAGCAGCTCACAGGGGGATCAGCCCCAGCATTTT.

This clonotype was picked up a small number of times. This chain uses TRBV10-2 with TRBJ1-2, with 7 bases lining up with TRBD1. The CDR3 has 14 residues. Looked up from germline, CDR1 is WSHSY and CDR2 is SAAADI. The ends lost 10 bases at V and 6 bases at J; junction bases unmatched: 14. The CDR3 sequence is CATDRSDRADGYTF. CDR3 bases: TGCGCCACCGACCGTTCTGACAGGGCGGATGGCTACACCTTC.